This T cell receptor (beta chain) emerged from a study of cytomegalovirus exposure and HLA in healthy donors (dated by TCRdb to about 2017). At the level of the whole study: An earlier analysis of approximately 640 of the donors reported 250 to 300 Gb of sequence data and 100 million to 140 million unique TCR beta sequences from around 200 million T cells. Approximately 310 gigabases of sequencing data and around 88 million unique TCR sequences made up an early release that covered over 550 HLA-typed donors. Of the roughly 400 genotyped donors, roughly 85% fell in the genetic ancestry cluster associated with self-reported Caucasian donors. The study was designed to test whether signatures of past pathogen exposure could be identified by cataloging public T cell receptors. The study used immunosequencing to profile the T cell repertoires of 600 to 850 subjects and linked those repertoires to cytomegalovirus serostatus. A separate validation cohort of some 130 different subjects was used in addition to the roughly 700-subject first cohort. To predict cytomegalovirus infection status, the study combined high-throughput TCR immunosequencing, statistical association of individual TCRs with disease status, and machine learning. A later analysis re-analyzed previously published TCR beta repertoires from 660 or so donors and added high-resolution HLA genotyping to study TCR occurrence patterns. In the later analysis, no new phenotypic data were used to find candidate immune exposures; instead, reliance was placed on TCR beta sequences and their occurrence across donors. To decide whether each TCR beta V gene segment behaved as functional or pseudogenic, an earlier analysis of fewer than 750 of the donors relied on high-throughput TCR beta sequencing. Donor age, sex, ethnicity and CMV serostatus were collected together with the repertoire data. A later genetic analysis took genome-wide SNP genotypes for 398 of the 666 donors and used that subset as a discovery cohort. All discovery cohort repertoires had been generated on a single sequencing platform. Both class I and class II loci were covered by HLA typing, at four-digit resolution. The number of typed donors differed by locus: about 620-640 for A, B, C, DRB1 and DQB1; approximately 520 for DQA1; approximately 600 for DPA1; and some 470 for DPB1. Roughly five DR-DQ haplotypes were handled as single units for association and clustering, since linkage in the cohort was strong. Across some 400 genotyped donors of the cohort, an average of 235,054 unique TCR beta nucleotide sequences per donor were sequenced, and around 20% of those sequences were non-productive. The paper's findings and limits, for the study overall: An association between a missense DCLRE1C variant and V-gene and J-gene trimming of TCR beta chains was found in a later genetic analysis and replicated in an independent cohort. A further reported finding was that TCR beta sequences accurately predicted the HLA-A and HLA-B alleles for most subjects in the first cohort. The presence/absence analyses assumed that sequencing depth was roughly uniform across donors, and that assumption may not be true. The cohort was sequenced for TCR beta chains only, and without alpha or paired-chain data the features that could be detected were limited. In a later analysis, TCR association rates were found to vary across HLA loci, with the most associated TCRs seen for DRB1 alleles and the fewest for HLA-C alleles. The authors suggested that the approach could potentially be extended to other disease states and immunological phenotypes. For the cohort, immune exposure information was limited to CMV serostatus. A later analysis found that most CMV-associated TCR beta chains appeared HLA-restricted, with HLA associations seemingly driven largely by CMV exposure. Because counts were too low, seventeen rarely observed V segments, including chromosome 9 orphons, were excluded from the earlier analysis of fewer than 650 of the donors. In an earlier analysis of around 500 of the donors, most TCR beta V segments appeared in productive rearrangements about 87% or about 30% of the time, broadly matching IMGT annotations. Correlated functional status among segregating V segments might be attributable to linkage disequilibrium, but an unknown experimental factor could not be ruled out. According to a later analysis, parvovirus B19, influenza, CMV and Epstein-Barr virus appeared linked to several top co-occurrence clusters. In vitro tests confirmed that three of the cytomegalovirus-associated TCR beta chains recognize cytomegalovirus antigens. In a later analysis, HLA-associated TCR beta chains showed more clonal expansion and lower generation probabilities than non-associated chains that were equally common. Because HLA typing was missing for some donors at each locus, association tests included only the typed subset. When HLA alleles, especially DR and DQ, strongly co-occurred, TCR associations were difficult to assign to individual alleles. Across donors, most TCR sequences were observed very rarely, whereas some public TCRs were present in many individuals. The study listed 164 TCR beta chains as associated with cytomegalovirus. A cluster of highly shared sequence variants was judged likely to be a technical artifact of the sequencing pipeline. The 87-base-pair reads could not distinguish some IMGT-functional V segments, including TRBV6-2 and TRBV6-3, so those segments were excluded. A later analysis associated some 17,000 TCR beta sequences with specific HLA alleles at a false discovery rate of 0.05. A later genetic analysis reported fewer N-insertions in productive TCRs among donors in an Asian-associated ancestry cluster than the roughly 670-donor mean. In both the original and validation cohorts, the classifier was reported to diagnose cytomegalovirus status with high specificity and sensitivity.

The V end loses 0 bases and the J end loses 5 bases, and a stretch of 3 bases separates them. Taken from cysteine to phenylalanine, the CDR3 has 12 residues. Only the CDR3 DNA stays, 36 bases, in frame from base 1. In the germline V gene, CDR1 corresponds to SGHTS and CDR2 to YDEGEE. Comments on this clone: This receptor's antigen is unknown. Base-call qualities are not available, and no considerably larger clone is one nucleotide away.

Libraries were prepared through the immunoSEQ multiplex PCR assay. The multiplex PCR relied on a mix of 60 forward primers for TCR Vbeta segments and 13 reverse primers for TCR Jbeta segments. Amplification of the CDR3 region of rearranged TCR beta genes was performed with a multiplex PCR assay on genomic DNA. Amplified TCR beta libraries were sequenced as 87-base-pair reads on the Illumina HiSeq System. The study's processing was this. Across the 666 repertoires, a later analysis counted 75 million to 90 million unique TCR beta chains, roughly 11 million of which were shared by at least two donors. Raw reads were error-corrected and collapsed into unique sequences with a nearest-neighbor algorithm that merged closely related sequences to remove PCR and sequencing errors. Alignment of CDR3 sequences to IMGT reference sequences was used to assign V, D and J gene segments. For a sequence to be retained, a match of at least six nucleotides was required to both a V gene segment and a J gene segment. A rearrangement was called productive if the CDR3 had no stop codons and remained in frame with V and J, and every other rearrangement was called non-productive. CDR3 was defined by IMGT convention, running from the second conserved V-encoded cysteine to the conserved J-encoded phenylalanine. In an earlier analysis of around 640 of the donors, sequences lacking an unambiguous match to a single V gene segment were excluded. In an earlier analysis of approximately 500 of the donors, a V segment was called functional when productive rearrangements were above 56.7%, and segregating when the standard deviation between donors exceeded 5%. A statistical classification framework was developed to diagnose cytomegalovirus status using the catalog of TCR beta chain sequences. In a later analysis, V and J genes were assigned by comparing TCR nucleotide sequences against IMGT/GENE-DB human TR gene sequences. In a later analysis, CDR3 sequences and most-parsimonious VDJ recombination scenarios were assigned using the TCRdist pipeline. In a later analysis, each TCR beta chain was defined by its CDR3 amino acid sequence together with its V-gene family, and reads lacking a unique V-gene family were excluded. In a later analysis, around 650 highly shared, low-generation-probability nucleotide sequences were removed to address suspected cross-contamination and a sequencing artifact. In a later analysis, a clonal expansion index was calculated for each public chain from normalized within-repertoire ranks of inferred template counts. In a later analysis, generation probabilities were computed using a VDJ recombination model fitted to out-of-frame rearrangements, and the results were checked against IGoR. In a later analysis, TCR-TCR, TCR-HLA and TCR-CMV co-occurrence was scored with hypergeometric tests, and a repertoire-size bias correction was applied to TCR pairs. A later analysis estimated false discovery rates by permuting HLA or CMV assignments 20 times. In a later analysis, co-occurring TCRs were grouped using DBSCAN, and TCRdist sequence similarity was added for clustering within HLA-allele-positive subsets. For co-occurrence clustering, repertoires with fewer than 30,000 or more than 120,000 public chains were excluded, along with roughly 5 repertoires with anomalous nucleotide sharing. TCRdb retrieved this table from immuneACCESS and kept in-frame rearrangements only. Not all clones are present; in checked studies, unresolved V genes account for under half, and no reason is known for the remainder. V, J and clone size derive from that table, while D and trimming were established from the DNA sequence. The sample contains 130,000 to 150,000 clones, 60% to 85% of them found a single time. Less than 3.5% of the sample lies in the top ten.

The cohort was made up of 666 healthy bone marrow donors. At the time of sampling, all cohort members were nominally healthy, though unrecorded immune exposures were likely present. The donor tested CMV seronegative and was one of the 352 seronegative cohort members. Each donor provided a peripheral blood sample, and peripheral blood mononuclear cells were used for TCR beta sequencing. Genomic DNA extraction from the blood cell samples was performed with the Qiagen DNeasy Blood Extraction Kit. This receptor was obtained from a male donor in good health and CMV-seronegative. The chain links TRBV5-8 with TRBJ1-5; the D gene identity is not certain. What was sequenced was PBMCs. The CDR3 region reads CASSLAYQPQHF. The DNA sequence is as follows: TGTGCCAGCAGCTTGGCCTATCAGCCCCAGCATTTT.